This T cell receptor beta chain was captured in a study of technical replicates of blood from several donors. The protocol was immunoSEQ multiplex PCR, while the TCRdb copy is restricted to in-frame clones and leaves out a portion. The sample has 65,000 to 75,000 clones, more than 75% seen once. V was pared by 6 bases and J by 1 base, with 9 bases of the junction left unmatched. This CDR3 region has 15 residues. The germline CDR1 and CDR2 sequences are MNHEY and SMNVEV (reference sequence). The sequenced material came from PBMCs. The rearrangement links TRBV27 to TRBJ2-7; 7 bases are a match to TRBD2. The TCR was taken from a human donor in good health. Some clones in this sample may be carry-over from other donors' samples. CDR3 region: CASRGGTAPSYEQYF. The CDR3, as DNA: TGTGCCAGCAGGGGAGGGACTGCGCCTTCCTACGAGCAGTACTTC.